Sequencing of this T cell receptor (beta chain) was carried out in a study of T cell responses to AZD1222 COVID-19 vaccine. Regarding the study as a whole: White British people made up most donors, females outnumbered males, and clonal diversity was possibly underestimated. In all cases, repertoires were sampled only after the peak T cell response.

Germline V lookup: CDR1 MDHEN, CDR2 SYDVKM. The V end lost 2 bases, the J end lost 2 bases, and 7 bases lay between the germline ends. This CDR3 comprises 13 residues. TCRdb's table, derived via immunoSEQ multiplex PCR, lists solely in-frame clones and lacks some. The sample consists of 65,000 to 80,000 clones, around 82% of them appearing once. With regard to this clone: Its antigen is not known.

This sequence joins TRBV28 and TRBJ2-7; D remains ambiguous. The source material was peripheral blood, sampled 28 days after the second AZD1222 dose. The sequence was obtained from an adult who received the AZD1222 COVID-19 vaccine. The CDR3, as DNA: TGTGCCAGCAGTTTACATACCACCTACGAGCAGTACTTC. This gives the protein CASSLHTTYEQYF.